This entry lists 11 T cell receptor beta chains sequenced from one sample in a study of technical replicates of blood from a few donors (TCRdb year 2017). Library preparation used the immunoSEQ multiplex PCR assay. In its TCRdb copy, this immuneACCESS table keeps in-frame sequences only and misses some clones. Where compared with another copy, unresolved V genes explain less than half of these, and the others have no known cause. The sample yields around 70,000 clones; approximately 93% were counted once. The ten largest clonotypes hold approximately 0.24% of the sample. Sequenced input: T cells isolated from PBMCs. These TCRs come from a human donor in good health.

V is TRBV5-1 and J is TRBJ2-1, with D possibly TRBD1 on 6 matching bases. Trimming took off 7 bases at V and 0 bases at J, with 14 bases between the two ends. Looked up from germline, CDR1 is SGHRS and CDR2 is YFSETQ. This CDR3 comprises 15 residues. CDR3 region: CASGDMLLSYNEQFF. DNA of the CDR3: TGCGCCAGCGGGGACATGCTTCTCTCCTACAATGAGCAGTTCTTC.

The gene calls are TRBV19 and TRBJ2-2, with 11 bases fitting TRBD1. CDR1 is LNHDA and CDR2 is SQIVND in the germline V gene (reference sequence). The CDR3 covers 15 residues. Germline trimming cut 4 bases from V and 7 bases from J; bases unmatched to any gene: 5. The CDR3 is CASSTDRGQVGELFF. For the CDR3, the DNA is TGTGCCAGTAGTACGGACAGGGGGCAGGTCGGGGAGCTGTTTTTT.

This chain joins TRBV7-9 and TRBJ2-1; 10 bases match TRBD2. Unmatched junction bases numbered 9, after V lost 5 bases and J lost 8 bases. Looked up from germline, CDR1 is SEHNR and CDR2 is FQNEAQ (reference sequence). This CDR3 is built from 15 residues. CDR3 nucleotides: TGTGCCAGCAGCGGGTCTAGCGGGAGTCGGTATGAGCAGTTCTTC. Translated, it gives CASSGSSGSRYEQFF.

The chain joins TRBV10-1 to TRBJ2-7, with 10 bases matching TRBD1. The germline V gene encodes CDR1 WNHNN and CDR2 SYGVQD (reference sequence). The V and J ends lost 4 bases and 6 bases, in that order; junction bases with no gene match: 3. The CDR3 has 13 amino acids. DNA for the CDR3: TGCGCCAGCAGTGGGGACAGGGGTGCCGAGCAGTACTTC. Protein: CASSGDRGAEQYF.

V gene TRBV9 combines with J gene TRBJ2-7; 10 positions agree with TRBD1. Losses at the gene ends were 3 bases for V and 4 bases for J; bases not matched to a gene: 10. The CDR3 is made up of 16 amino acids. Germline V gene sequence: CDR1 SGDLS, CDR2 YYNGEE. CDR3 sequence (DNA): TGTGCCAGCAGCGAGTCCCCGGGACAGGGGAAATACGAGCAGTACTTC. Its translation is CASSESPGQGKYEQYF.

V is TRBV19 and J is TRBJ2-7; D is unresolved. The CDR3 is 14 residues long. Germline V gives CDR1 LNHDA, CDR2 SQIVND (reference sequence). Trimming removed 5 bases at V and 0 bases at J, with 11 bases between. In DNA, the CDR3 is TGTGCCAGTAGTTCGATATACAGCTCCTACGAGCAGTACTTC. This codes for CASSSIYSSYEQYF.

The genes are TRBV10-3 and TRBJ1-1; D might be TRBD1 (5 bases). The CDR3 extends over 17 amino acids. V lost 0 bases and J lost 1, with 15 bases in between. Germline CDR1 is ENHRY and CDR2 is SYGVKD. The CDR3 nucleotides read TGTGCCATCAGTGAGTCGGGATCAGGGATGAGGAACACTGAAGCTTTCTTT. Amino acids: CAISESGSGMRNTEAFF.

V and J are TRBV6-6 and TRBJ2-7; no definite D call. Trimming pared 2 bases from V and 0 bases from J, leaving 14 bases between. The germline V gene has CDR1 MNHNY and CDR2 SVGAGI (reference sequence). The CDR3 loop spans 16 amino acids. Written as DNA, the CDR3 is TGTGCCAGCAGTTACACGACTTATTATGACTCCTACGAGCAGTACTTC. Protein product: CASSYTTYYDSYEQYF.

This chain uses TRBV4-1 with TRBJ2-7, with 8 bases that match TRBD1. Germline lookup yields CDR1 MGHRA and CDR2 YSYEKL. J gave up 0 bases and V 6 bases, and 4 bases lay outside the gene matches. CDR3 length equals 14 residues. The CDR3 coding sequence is TGCGCCAGCAGTAGGGGACAGGTCTCCTACGAGCAGTACTTC. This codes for CASSRGQVSYEQYF.

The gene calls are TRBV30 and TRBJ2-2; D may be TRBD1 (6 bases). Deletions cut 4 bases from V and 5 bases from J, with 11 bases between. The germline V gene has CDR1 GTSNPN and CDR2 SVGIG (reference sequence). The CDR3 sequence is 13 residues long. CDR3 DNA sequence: TGTGCCTGGACCCGGGACAATACCGGGGAGCTGTTTTTT. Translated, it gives CAWTRDNTGELFF.

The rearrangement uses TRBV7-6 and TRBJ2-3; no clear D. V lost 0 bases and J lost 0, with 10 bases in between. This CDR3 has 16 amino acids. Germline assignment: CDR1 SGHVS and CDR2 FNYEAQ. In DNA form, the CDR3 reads TGTGCCAGCAGCTTAGCTGGGCTTACGAGCACAGATACGCAGTATTTT. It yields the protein CASSLAGLTSTDTQYF.